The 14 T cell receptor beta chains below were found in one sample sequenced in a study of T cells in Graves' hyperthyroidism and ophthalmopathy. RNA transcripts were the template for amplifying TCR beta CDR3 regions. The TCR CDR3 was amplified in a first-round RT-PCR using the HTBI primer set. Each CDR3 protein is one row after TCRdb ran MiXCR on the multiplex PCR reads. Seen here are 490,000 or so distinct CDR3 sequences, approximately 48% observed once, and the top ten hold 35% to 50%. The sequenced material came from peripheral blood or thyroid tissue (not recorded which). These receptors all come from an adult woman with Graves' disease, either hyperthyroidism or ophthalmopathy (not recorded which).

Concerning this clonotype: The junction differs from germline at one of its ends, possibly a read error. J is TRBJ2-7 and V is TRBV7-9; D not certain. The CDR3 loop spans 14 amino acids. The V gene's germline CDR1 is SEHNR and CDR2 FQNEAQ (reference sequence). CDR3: CASRQNKAPYEQYF. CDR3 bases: TGCGCCAGCCGCCAGAACAAGGCCCCTTACGAGCAGTACTTC.

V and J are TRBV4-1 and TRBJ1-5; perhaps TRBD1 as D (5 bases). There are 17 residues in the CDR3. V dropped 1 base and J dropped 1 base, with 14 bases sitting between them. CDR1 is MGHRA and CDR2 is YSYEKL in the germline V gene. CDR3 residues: CASSQGGGGVSNQPQHF. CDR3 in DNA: TGCGCCAGCAGCCAAGGAGGCGGGGGAGTGAGCAATCAGCCCCAGCATTTT.

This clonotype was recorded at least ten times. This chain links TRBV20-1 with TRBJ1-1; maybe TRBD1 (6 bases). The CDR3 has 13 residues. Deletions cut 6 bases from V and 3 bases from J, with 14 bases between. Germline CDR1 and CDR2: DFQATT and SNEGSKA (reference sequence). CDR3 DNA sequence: TGCAGTGCGGACAAGGGGGACTACACTGAAGCTTTCTTT. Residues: CSADKGDYTEAFF.

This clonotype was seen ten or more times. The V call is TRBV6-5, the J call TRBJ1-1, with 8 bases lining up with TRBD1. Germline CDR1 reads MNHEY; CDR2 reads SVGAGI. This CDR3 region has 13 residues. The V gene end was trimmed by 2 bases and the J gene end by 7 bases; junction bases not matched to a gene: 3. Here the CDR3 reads CASSYTGGIEAFF. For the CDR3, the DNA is TGTGCCAGCAGTTACACAGGGGGGATTGAAGCTTTCTTT.

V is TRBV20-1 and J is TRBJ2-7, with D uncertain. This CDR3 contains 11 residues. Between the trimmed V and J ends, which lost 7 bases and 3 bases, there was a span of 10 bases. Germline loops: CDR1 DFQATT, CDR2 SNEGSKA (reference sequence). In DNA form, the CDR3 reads TGCAGTGTTAGCCAAAACTACGAGCAGTACTTC. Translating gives CSVSQNYEQYF.

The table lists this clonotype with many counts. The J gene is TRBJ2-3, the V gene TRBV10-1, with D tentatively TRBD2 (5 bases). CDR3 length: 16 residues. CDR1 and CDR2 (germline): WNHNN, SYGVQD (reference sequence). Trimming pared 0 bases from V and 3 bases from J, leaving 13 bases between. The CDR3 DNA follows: TGCGCCAGCAGTGAGTCGAGAGTCAGCGGTACAGATACGCAGTATTTT. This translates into CASSESRVSGTDTQYF.

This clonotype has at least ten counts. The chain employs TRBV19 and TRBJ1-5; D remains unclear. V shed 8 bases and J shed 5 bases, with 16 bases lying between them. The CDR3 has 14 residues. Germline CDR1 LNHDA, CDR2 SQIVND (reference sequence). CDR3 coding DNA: TGTGCCAGTCATCGAGTAGGTCGGGATCAGCCCCAGCATTTT. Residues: CASHRVGRDQPQHF.

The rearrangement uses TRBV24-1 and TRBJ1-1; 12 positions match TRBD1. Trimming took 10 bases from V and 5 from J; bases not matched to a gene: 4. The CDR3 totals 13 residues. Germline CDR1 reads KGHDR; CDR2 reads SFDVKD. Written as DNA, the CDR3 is TGTGCCACGCAGGGACAGGGGGCTACTGAAGCTTTCTTT. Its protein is CATQGQGATEAFF.

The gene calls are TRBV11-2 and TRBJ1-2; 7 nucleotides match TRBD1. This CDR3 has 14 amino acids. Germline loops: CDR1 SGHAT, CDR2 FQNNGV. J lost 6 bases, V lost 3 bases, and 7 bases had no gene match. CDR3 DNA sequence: TGTGCCAGCAGCTTGAATACAGGGGACGATGGCTACACCTTC. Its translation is CASSLNTGDDGYTF. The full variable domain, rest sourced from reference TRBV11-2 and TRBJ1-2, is EAGVAQSPRYKIIEKRQSVAFWCNPISGHATLYWYQQILGQGPKLLIQFQNNGVVDDSQLPKDRFSAERLKGVDSTLKIQPAKLEDSAVYLCASSLNTGDDGYTFGSGTRLTVV.

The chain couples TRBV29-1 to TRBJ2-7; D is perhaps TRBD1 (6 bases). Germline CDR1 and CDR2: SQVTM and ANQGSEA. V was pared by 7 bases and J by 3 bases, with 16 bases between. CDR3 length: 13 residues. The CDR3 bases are TGCAGCGCACTGACAGGTATTGACTACGAGCAGTACTTC. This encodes CSALTGIDYEQYF.

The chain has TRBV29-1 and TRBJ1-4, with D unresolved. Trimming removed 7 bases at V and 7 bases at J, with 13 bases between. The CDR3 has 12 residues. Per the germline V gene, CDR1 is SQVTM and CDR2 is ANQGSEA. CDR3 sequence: CSGGQHLEKLFF. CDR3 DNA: TGCAGCGGAGGGCAGCACCTTGAAAAACTGTTTTTT.

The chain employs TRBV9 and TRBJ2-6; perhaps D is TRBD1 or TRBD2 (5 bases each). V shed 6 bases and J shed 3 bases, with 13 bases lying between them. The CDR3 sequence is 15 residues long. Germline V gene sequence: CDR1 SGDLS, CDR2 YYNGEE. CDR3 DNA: TGTGCCAGCAACAATGGGGGTGGTGGGGCCAACGTCCTGACTTTC. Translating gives CASNNGGGGANVLTF.

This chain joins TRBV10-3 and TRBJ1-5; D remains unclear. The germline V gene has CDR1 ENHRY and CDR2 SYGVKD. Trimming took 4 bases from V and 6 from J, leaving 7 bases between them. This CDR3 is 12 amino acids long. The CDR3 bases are TGTGCCATCAGTGGATTTGGTCAGCCCCAGCATTTT. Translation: CAISGFGQPQHF.

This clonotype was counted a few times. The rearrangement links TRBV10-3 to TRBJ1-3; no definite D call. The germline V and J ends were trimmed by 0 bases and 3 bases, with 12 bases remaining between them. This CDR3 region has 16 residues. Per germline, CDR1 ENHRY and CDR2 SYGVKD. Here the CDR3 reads CAISESPGLGGNTIYF. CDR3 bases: TGTGCCATCAGTGAGTCGCCCGGACTGGGTGGAAACACCATATATTTT.